These 32 T cell receptor beta chains came from one sample sequenced in a study of regulatory T cells in long-lasting Graves disease. Combining iRepertoire HTBI primers with Arm-PCR of CDR3 regions, the authors built TCR beta libraries. One entry per CDR3 protein results from TCRdb running MiXCR on the multiplex PCR reads. Here the sample spans roughly 380,000 distinct CDR3 sequences, over 15% being singletons. Described time point: newly diagnosed GD, antithyroid drugs for less than 3 months. Researchers made the TCR library from RNA that was extracted from PBMCs. The same sample was also used in a study of T cells in Graves' hyperthyroidism and ophthalmopathy.

Here the sequenced sample was peripheral blood mononuclear cells (PBMCs), taken at new diagnosis, from a patient treated with antithyroid drugs. Every receptor here comes from a man aged 35 to 55 with Graves disease.

Concerning this clonotype itself: A read error may be the cause here, since a much bigger clone is one base away. The rearrangement links TRBV7-9 to TRBJ1-4; 7 nucleotides line up with TRBD1. The germline V gene has CDR1 SEHNR and CDR2 FQNEAQ (reference sequence). The CDR3 has 14 amino acids. DNA of the CDR3: TGTGCCAGCAGGGATCAGGGGGTGTCGGAAAAACCGTTTTTT. Its protein product is CASRDQGVSEKPFF.

There are many counts of this clonotype. The chain employs TRBV3-1 and TRBJ1-3; D gene uncertain. The CDR3 has 15 amino acids. Trimming took 1 base from V and 0 from J, leaving 7 bases between them. Germline CDR1 LGHDT, CDR2 YNNKEL (reference sequence). Here the CDR3 reads CASSQGFDSGNTIYF. In DNA form, the CDR3 reads TGTGCCAGCAGCCAAGGGTTTGACTCTGGAAACACCATATATTTT.

In its sample, this clonotype was seen many times. The rearrangement uses TRBV18 and TRBJ2-2; 7 positions match TRBD1. This CDR3 is 16 amino acids long. Germline CDR1 reads KGHSH; CDR2 reads LQKENI. Losses at the gene ends were 6 bases for V and 3 bases for J; bases not matched to a gene: 10. CDR3 sequence: CASSVQGSGYTGELFF. In DNA form, the CDR3 reads TGTGCCAGCTCGGTACAGGGGAGCGGCTACACCGGGGAGCTGTTTTTT. The variable domain in full, with the rest retrieved from reference TRBV18 and TRBJ2-2, is NAGVMQNPRHLVRRRGQEARLRCSPMKGHSHVYWYRQLPEEGLKFMVYLQKENIIDESGMPKERFSAEFPKEGPSILRIQQVVRGDSAAYFCASSVQGSGYTGELFFGEGSRLTVL.

At least ten counts were recorded for this clonotype. The rearrangement uses TRBV5-6 and TRBJ1-1, with a weak D call TRBD1 (5 bases). The ends were cut back, 2 bases at V and 0 bases at J, with 14 bases in the middle. CDR3 length equals 16 residues. Germline lookup yields CDR1 SGHDT and CDR2 YYEEEE. This CDR3 reads CASSFAYTGLNTEAFF. The CDR3 nucleotides read TGTGCCAGCAGCTTCGCTTATACAGGATTGAACACTGAAGCTTTCTTT.

The gene calls are TRBV5-1 and TRBJ2-5; no reliable D call. The CDR3 contains 14 residues. Looked up from germline, CDR1 is SGHRS and CDR2 is YFSETQ. Trimming stripped 5 bases from V and 4 bases from J, with 15 bases between. The CDR3, as DNA: TGCGCCAGCAGGGGAATAGGGATCGGAGAGACCCAGTACTTC. Residues: CASRGIGIGETQYF.

The gene calls are TRBV6-1 and TRBJ1-1; D might be TRBD1 (6 bases). The CDR3 spans 15 residues. V was clipped by 6 bases and J by 2 bases, with 16 bases between them. Looked up from germline, CDR1 is MNHNS and CDR2 is SASEGT. CDR3 residues: CASSLFQGSNTEAFF. The DNA of the CDR3 is TGTGCCAGCAGCCTCTTCCAGGGGTCTAACACTGAAGCTTTCTTT.

This clonotype was observed many times. The V gene is TRBV2, the J gene TRBJ2-2; 9 nucleotides agree with TRBD1. Per the germline V gene, CDR1 is SNHLY and CDR2 is FYNNEI. V shed 7 bases, J shed 13 bases, and the junction held 7 bases outside the gene matches. There are 12 residues in the CDR3. CDR3 region: CASTLDRGGLFF. The CDR3 nucleotides are TGTGCCAGCACCCTGGACAGGGGAGGGCTGTTTTTT.

This clonotype was detected once. The rearrangement links TRBV11-2 to TRBJ2-1; D ambiguous. This CDR3 spans 14 amino acids. Germline V CDR1 and CDR2: SGHAT, FQNNGV. The V end was cut by 1 base, the J end by 6 bases, with 10 bases between. Here the CDR3 reads CASSLGATTNEQFF. In DNA form, the CDR3 reads TGTGCCAGCAGCTTAGGCGCTACCACCAATGAGCAGTTCTTC.

This clonotype came up many times. The CDR3 sequence: CASSEGRTNEKLFF. The CDR3 region has the DNA TGTGCCAGCAGCGAGGGGAGGACTAATGAAAAACTGTTTTTT. The chain links TRBV28 to TRBJ1-4, with a tentative D call TRBD1 (5 bases). Germline lookup yields CDR1 MDHEN and CDR2 SYDVKM. The CDR3 is 14 residues long. The germline V and J ends were trimmed by 6 bases and 2 bases, with 10 bases remaining between them.

This clonotype was seen more than once but under ten times. Being one base from a much bigger clone, this may be a read error. The rearrangement joins TRBV28 to TRBJ1-1; D remains ambiguous. Germline loops: CDR1 MDHEN, CDR2 SYDVKM. The length of the CDR3 is 14 residues. Between the trimmed V and J ends, which lost 5 bases and 10 bases, there was a span of 20 bases. The CDR3 DNA follows: TGTGCCAGCAGTCCCCCCCTGATGAAGGGTCGAGCTTTCTTT. It is translated as CASSPPLMKGRAFF.

This clonotype has a count of ten or more. V gene TRBV12-3 or TRBV12-4 combines with J gene TRBJ2-7; 12 bases agree with TRBD1. CDR3 length equals 23 residues. J was trimmed by 3 bases and V by 6 bases; bases with no gene match: 30. CDR3 sequence (DNA): TGTGCCAGCAGCATAAAAGCCGGGACAGGGGGCGCGGATGAGCGGCCCTCAAACTACGAGCAGTACTTC. This translates into CASSIKAGTGGADERPSNYEQYF.

The V and J genes are TRBV25-1 and TRBJ2-2; D not certain. V was clipped by 3 bases and J by 5 bases, with 10 bases between them. CDR1 is MGHDK, CDR2 SYGVNS, per germline. The CDR3 loop spans 14 amino acids. Here the CDR3 reads CASSEGPGTGELFF. The CDR3 DNA follows: TGTGCCAGCAGTGAGGGCCCTGGAACCGGGGAGCTGTTTTTT.

This clonotype occurred a few times. Possible read error: a much larger clone is one base away. V and J are TRBV2 and TRBJ2-7; D gene uncertain. The V gene's germline CDR1 is SNHLY and CDR2 FYNNEI. Trimming shortened V by 3 bases and J by 6 bases, and 18 bases separated the two germline ends. The CDR3 covers 15 residues. CDR3 DNA: TGTGCCAGCAGTGATAGCACTGGCGGCTTTCGCGAGCAGTACTTC. Amino acids: CASSDSTGGFREQYF. Full variable domain (missing parts from reference TRBV2 and TRBJ2-7): EPEVTQTPSHQVTQMGQEVILRCVPISNHLYFYWYRQILGQKVEFLVSFYNNEISEKSEIFDDQFSVERPDGSNFTLKIRSTKLEDSAMYFCASSDSTGGFREQYFGPGTRLTVT.

Ten or more counts support this clonotype. J is TRBJ1-1 and V is TRBV19, with 9 bases fitting TRBD1. Germline lookup yields CDR1 LNHDA and CDR2 SQIVND (reference sequence). The V and J ends lost 6 bases and 1 base, in that order; junction bases with no gene match: 9. This CDR3 comprises 16 residues. The chain's CDR3 is CASRGQGDLTNTEAFF. The CDR3 DNA is TGTGCCAGTAGGGGACAGGGAGACTTGACGAACACTGAAGCTTTCTTT.

The genes are TRBV9 and TRBJ2-3; no definite D call. The CDR3 sequence is 15 residues long. Trimming removed 0 bases at V and 7 bases at J, with 15 bases between. In germline, CDR1 is SGDLS, CDR2 YYNGEE. The CDR3 bases are TGTGCCAGCAGCGTAGAAAGTGCCCTGACAAATACGCAGTATTTT. Its protein product is CASSVESALTNTQYF.

The gene calls are TRBV5-5 and TRBJ2-2; TRBD1 aligns across 8 bases. With V trimmed by 0 bases and J by 6 bases, 4 bases remained unmatched. The germline V gene encodes CDR1 SGHKS and CDR2 YYEKEE (reference sequence). This CDR3 is built from 15 residues. As DNA, the CDR3 is TGTGCCAGCAGCTTGGACCCAGGGGGCCCCGGGGAGCTGTTTTTT. The encoded protein is CASSLDPGGPGELFF.

The chain employs TRBV20-1 and TRBJ1-4; a possible D gene is TRBD1 (5 bases). The CDR3 consists of 13 residues. CDR1 and CDR2 (germline): DFQATT, SNEGSKA (reference sequence). V was pared by 5 bases and J by 6 bases, with 13 bases between. In nucleotides, the CDR3 is TGCAGTGCTGCAGCAGGGCGCGATGAAAAACTGTTTTTT. This gives the protein CSAAAGRDEKLFF.

The chain links TRBV20-1 to TRBJ2-1; 13 bases are a match to TRBD2. Germline lookup yields CDR1 DFQATT and CDR2 SNEGSKA (reference sequence). The V and J ends lost 0 bases and 3 bases, in that order; junction bases with no gene match: 8. This CDR3 region has 18 residues. This chain's CDR3 is CSAREGTSGEIFYNEQFF. The CDR3 DNA follows: TGCAGTGCTAGAGAGGGGACTAGCGGGGAGATTTTCTACAATGAGCAGTTCTTC.

V is TRBV28 and J is TRBJ1-5, with TRBD1 matching over 8 bases. The J segment lost 6 bases and the V segment lost 6 bases, leaving 7 bases of the junction unmatched. Germline CDR1 and CDR2: MDHEN and SYDVKM. The CDR3 has 14 residues. The CDR3 here is CASSPDRAGQPQHF. The CDR3 region has the DNA TGTGCCAGCAGCCCGGACAGGGCCGGTCAGCCCCAGCATTTT.

The chain recombines TRBV15 with TRBJ2-1; D gene uncertain. The V and J ends lost 0 bases and 8 bases respectively, with 8 bases between them. The length of the CDR3 is 13 residues. From germline, CDR1 is LNHNV and CDR2 YYDKDF (reference sequence). CDR3 loop: CATSRDHWDEQFF. The CDR3 nucleotides read TGTGCCACCAGCAGAGATCATTGGGATGAGCAGTTCTTC.

The chain joins TRBV20-1 to TRBJ2-7, with TRBD1 as a possible D gene (5 bases). The CDR3 spans 13 residues. V was cut by 2 bases and J by 3 bases, with 11 bases left in between. Germline CDR1 reads DFQATT; CDR2 reads SNEGSKA (reference sequence). CDR3 residues: CSARQGQVYEQYF. The DNA for the CDR3 is TGCAGTGCTAGACAGGGTCAAGTCTACGAGCAGTACTTC.

The chain uses TRBV5-6 and TRBJ2-5; 12 bases match TRBD1. After removal of 4 bases from V and 4 bases from J, the junction contained 11 bases not matched to a gene. Per the germline V gene, CDR1 is SGHDT and CDR2 is YYEEEE. The length of the CDR3 is 17 residues. CDR3: CASSTRPGTGGAETQYF. CDR3 sequence (DNA): TGTGCCAGCAGCACGCGTCCCGGGACAGGGGGCGCAGAGACCCAGTACTTC.

This clonotype was observed many times. The chain carries TRBV6-2 or TRBV6-3 and TRBJ1-1; weak D call: TRBD1 (6 bases). The germline CDR1 and CDR2 sequences are MNHEY and SVGEGT. Trimming left V 6 bases short and J 5 bases short, with 16 bases between. The CDR3 totals 14 residues. The CDR3 region has the DNA TGTGCCAGCAGCCCGCGGGGGGGCTGGACTGAAGCTTTCTTT. Its translation: CASSPRGGWTEAFF.

V usage is TRBV18 and J usage is TRBJ1-3, with no clear D. In germline, CDR1 is KGHSH, CDR2 LQKENI. This CDR3 has 14 residues. V shed 5 bases and J shed 2 bases, with 10 bases lying between them. CDR3 sequence: CASSLDRTGNTIYF. CDR3 nucleotides: TGTGCCAGCTCATTAGACCGGACTGGAAACACCATATATTTT.

There are many counts of this clonotype. The chain couples TRBV20-1 to TRBJ2-5; D is perhaps TRBD2 (6 bases). This CDR3 comprises 13 residues. CDR1 and CDR2 (germline): DFQATT, SNEGSKA (reference sequence). Trimming shortened V by 7 bases and J by 5 bases, and 17 bases separated the two germline ends. DNA of the CDR3: TGCAGTGGGGAGTGGAGGGGCAGGGAGACCCAGTACTTC. This codes for CSGEWRGRETQYF.

Notes on this clonotype: A much larger clone differs from this one at a single base, so this may be a read error. The chain employs TRBV2 and TRBJ2-3; D remains ambiguous. TRBJ1-1 matches the DNA end more closely, so the J call is doubtful. This CDR3 region has 12 residues. CDR1 and CDR2 from the germline V gene are SNHLY and FYNNEI. The CDR3 nucleotides read TGTGCCAGCAGCGGAGGGAGCGCTCGGGCTTTCTTT. Amino acids: CASSGGSARAFF.

This clonotype has at least ten counts. The chain employs TRBV20-1 and TRBJ2-1; D is tentatively TRBD1 or TRBD2 (6 bases each). The germline V and J ends were trimmed by 6 bases and 4 bases, with 13 bases remaining between them. The germline CDR1 and CDR2 sequences are DFQATT and SNEGSKA (reference sequence). The CDR3 length is 13 residues. CDR3 amino acids: CSAGGGDYNEQFF. The CDR3 DNA is TGCAGTGCCGGGGGCGGGGATTACAATGAGCAGTTCTTC.

The V and J genes are TRBV19 and TRBJ2-7; tentatively, D is TRBD1 (5 bases). The germline CDR1 and CDR2 sequences are LNHDA and SQIVND (reference sequence). This CDR3 contains 15 residues. V lost 3 bases and J 4 bases, leaving 16 bases between the germline ends. The CDR3 nucleotides read TGTGCCAGTAGTATCCTCCCAGGGATCCAGTACGAGCAGTACTTC. Its translation is CASSILPGIQYEQYF.

There are a few counts of this clonotype. The CDR3 region has the DNA TGTGCCAGCAGGCGGTATTCGGACAGCGCTGAAGCTTTCTTT. It codes for CASRRYSDSAEAFF. The rearrangement joins TRBV7-3 to TRBJ1-1; D possibly corresponds to TRBD1 (6 bases). The CDR3 is 14 residues long. V lost 6 bases, J lost 6 bases, and 17 bases lay in between. Germline values: CDR1 SGHTA, CDR2 FQGTGA.

This clonotype came up many times. The rearrangement uses TRBV20-1 and TRBJ2-7; 9 bases are a match to TRBD2. Germline V CDR1 and CDR2: DFQATT, SNEGSKA (reference sequence). V was clipped by 5 bases and J by 1 base; unmatched bases: 6. This CDR3 is 14 amino acids long. The CDR3 spells CSASRSGGSYEQYF. The CDR3 coding sequence is TGCAGTGCTTCGAGGAGCGGGGGGTCCTACGAGCAGTACTTC.

V and J are TRBV28 and TRBJ2-2, with 13 positions matching TRBD2. Germline CDR1 and CDR2: MDHEN and SYDVKM. This CDR3 contains 16 residues. Trimming removed 3 bases from V and 7 bases from J; junction bases left unmatched: 5. The CDR3 DNA is TGTGCCAGCAGTTTCACTAGCGGGGGGGCTATCGGGGAGCTGTTTTTT. This gives the protein CASSFTSGGAIGELFF.

This clonotype has only a few counts. The chain uses TRBV5-8 and TRBJ2-7; D call uncertain. Trimming removed 2 bases at V and 0 bases at J, with 3 bases between. The length of the CDR3 is 12 residues. The germline V gene has CDR1 SGHTS and CDR2 YDEGEE. This chain's CDR3 is CASSFTSYEQYF. CDR3 DNA: TGTGCCAGCAGCTTCACCTCCTACGAGCAGTACTTC. Full variable domain (outside the CDR3, taken from reference TRBV5-8 and TRBJ2-7): EAGVTQSPTHLIKTRGQQATLRCSPISGHTSVYWYQQALGLGLQFLLWYDEGEERNRGNFPPRFSGRQFPNYSSELNVNALELEDSALYLCASSFTSYEQYFGPGTRLTVT.